Below, 25 T cell receptor beta chains from the same sample are listed, as sequenced in a study of cytomegalovirus exposure and HLA in healthy donors. It was with 60 Vbeta and 13 Jbeta primers that the PCR ran. Clones were read by immunoSEQ multiplex PCR, and TCRdb kept only the in-frame ones, dropping some. The repertoire holds some 150,000 clones, with roughly 71% as singletons. The sequenced sample consisted of PBMCs. These receptors all come from a man aged 30 to 45 in good health and CMV-seronegative.

This clone came up once. V usage is TRBV9 and J usage is TRBJ2-1; TRBD2 agrees at 10 bases. The length of the CDR3 is 15 residues. Germline assignment: CDR1 SGDLS and CDR2 YYNGEE. V was pared by 1 base and J by 10 bases, with 8 bases of the junction left unmatched. The CDR3 coding sequence is TGTGCCAGCAGCGTACAGCTAGCGGGAGTTACCGAGCAGTTCTTC. Translating it yields CASSVQLAGVTEQFF.

This chain links TRBV7-9 with TRBJ2-1, with a tentative D call TRBD1 (6 bases). In germline, CDR1 is SEHNR, CDR2 FQNEAQ (reference sequence). With 1 base removed from V and 0 bases from J, the gap between germline ends came to 10 bases. The CDR3 is made up of 16 amino acids. The CDR3 DNA is TGTGCCAGCAGCTTAGGGACAGCGAGCTCCTACAATGAGCAGTTCTTC. Its translation: CASSLGTASSYNEQFF.

This CDR3 reads CASSLQETQYF. CDR3 sequence (DNA): TGTGCCAGCAGCCTGCAAGAGACCCAGTACTTC. The V and J genes are TRBV7-3 and TRBJ2-5; no clear D gene. CDR3 length: 11 residues. CDR1 is SGHTA, CDR2 FQGTGA, per germline. Trimming cost V 5 bases and J 2 bases, with 3 bases left between them.

The chain links TRBV7-8 to TRBJ2-7, with TRBD1 matching 7 bases. The CDR3 runs 16 residues. The germline CDR1 and CDR2 sequences are SGHVS and FQNEAQ. The V segment lost 1 base and the J segment 4 bases; nucleotides outside the gene matches: 10. The CDR3 sequence: CASSLVLGTARYEQYF. For the CDR3, the DNA is TGTGCCAGCAGCTTAGTGCTCGGGACAGCGCGGTACGAGCAGTACTTC.

The V gene is TRBV30, the J gene TRBJ1-2; maybe TRBD1 (5 bases). The germline gives CDR1 GTSNPN, CDR2 SVGIG (reference sequence). The CDR3 spans 14 residues. V was shortened by 3 bases and J by 1 base, with 12 bases between the two germline ends. CDR3: CAWSQGSHNYGYTF. CDR3 sequence (DNA): TGTGCCTGGAGCCAGGGATCTCATAACTATGGCTACACCTTC.

V usage is TRBV5-1 and J usage is TRBJ2-3; D remains ambiguous. This CDR3 comprises 15 residues. Per the germline V gene, CDR1 is SGHRS and CDR2 is YFSETQ. Between the trimmed V and J ends, which lost 4 bases and 6 bases, there was a span of 18 bases. CDR3 sequence (DNA): TGCGCCAGCAGCCTCACTGGAGACGGGTATGATACGCAGTATTTT. Residues: CASSLTGDGYDTQYF.

The rearrangement uses TRBV7-9 and TRBJ2-3; 9 bases are shared with TRBD2. CDR3 size: 16 residues. Germline V gene lookup returns CDR1 SEHNR and CDR2 FQNEAQ (reference sequence). Germline trimming cut 7 bases from V and 2 bases from J; bases unmatched to any gene: 10. The CDR3 is CASTSDEREDTDTQYF. CDR3 nucleotide sequence: TGTGCCAGCACCTCTGACGAGCGGGAGGACACAGATACGCAGTATTTT.

The gene calls are TRBV2 and TRBJ2-5; unclear D gene. Germline CDR1 is SNHLY and CDR2 is FYNNEI. CDR3 length equals 13 residues. V was cut by 6 bases and J by 2 bases, with 10 bases left in between. The CDR3 DNA reads as TGTGCCAGCAGCAGAGGTCTTCAAGAGACCCAGTACTTC. It is translated as CASSRGLQETQYF.

The chain is built from TRBV7-7 and TRBJ2-5, with D perhaps TRBD2 (5 bases). Germline V gives CDR1 SSHAT, CDR2 FNYEAQ (reference sequence). The V end lost 5 bases, the J end lost 5 bases, and 12 bases lay between the germline ends. The CDR3 has 13 amino acids. In nucleotides, the CDR3 is TGTGCCAGCAGCAAATTAGCGAGGGAGACCCAGTACTTC. As protein: CASSKLARETQYF.

The gene calls are TRBV2 and TRBJ1-1; D is unresolved. This CDR3 is 13 amino acids long. Per germline, CDR1 SNHLY and CDR2 FYNNEI. Trimming took off 7 bases at V and 0 bases at J, with 9 bases between the two ends. CDR3 amino acids: CASKNLMNTEAFF. CDR3 nucleotides: TGTGCCAGCAAAAACCTAATGAACACTGAAGCTTTCTTT.

The J gene is TRBJ2-7, the V gene TRBV18; a weak D match, TRBD1 (7 bases). The CDR3 loop spans 14 amino acids. V lost 2 bases, J lost 6 bases, and 14 bases lay in between. The germline V gene has CDR1 KGHSH and CDR2 LQKENI. As DNA, the CDR3 is TGTGCCAGCTCACCAAGAGGACAGGAGGGCGAGCAGTACTTC. Protein product: CASSPRGQEGEQYF. The whole variable domain, remainder taken from reference TRBV18 and TRBJ2-7, is NAGVMQNPRHLVRRRGQEARLRCSPMKGHSHVYWYRQLPEEGLKFMVYLQKENIIDESGMPKERFSAEFPKEGPSILRIQQVVRGDSAAYFCASSPRGQEGEQYFGPGTRLTVT.

This clone was recorded once. The chain combines TRBV29-1 with TRBJ1-4; D remains ambiguous. Trimming took 6 bases from V and 1 from J, leaving 24 bases between them. Germline CDR1 is SQVTM and CDR2 is ANQGSEA. The length of the CDR3 is 18 residues. In DNA form, the CDR3 reads TGCAGCGTCTCCAAGAGGGCCCGAAGTGAGGGAACTAATGAAAAACTGTTTTTT. It encodes CSVSKRARSEGTNEKLFF.

The chain joins TRBV5-1 to TRBJ1-6; 10 nucleotides agree with TRBD1. Looked up from germline, CDR1 is SGHRS and CDR2 is YFSETQ. Germline trimming cut 0 bases from V and 10 bases from J; bases unmatched to any gene: 4. The CDR3 totals 15 residues. The CDR3 spells CASSLAGTGESPLHF. The CDR3, as DNA: TGCGCCAGCAGCTTGGCCGGGACAGGGGAATCACCCCTCCACTTT.

The chain links TRBV19 to TRBJ1-1; 9 bases match TRBD1. The CDR3 runs 13 residues. In germline, CDR1 is LNHDA, CDR2 SQIVND (reference sequence). V lost 3 bases and J lost 10; bases outside the gene matches: 6. The CDR3: CASSMDRGSLAFF. The CDR3 nucleotides read TGTGCCAGTAGTATGGACAGGGGAAGTTTAGCTTTCTTT.

The rearrangement links TRBV19 to TRBJ2-1; 8 positions match TRBD1. Trimming at V came to 5 bases and at J to 12 bases, leaving 15 bases not matched to a gene. CDR3 size: 15 residues. Germline values: CDR1 LNHDA, CDR2 SQIVND (reference sequence). The CDR3 spells CASSPVGTGGSVQFF. In DNA, the CDR3 is TGTGCCAGTAGTCCCGTTGGCACAGGGGGGTCGGTGCAGTTCTTC.

This clone was seen a handful of times. V usage is TRBV30 and J usage is TRBJ1-4; 7 bases are a match to TRBD1. This CDR3 contains 13 residues. With V trimmed by 3 bases and J by 7 bases, 5 bases remained unmatched. Looked up from germline, CDR1 is GTSNPN and CDR2 is SVGIG (reference sequence). The CDR3 region is CAWSDRVSEKLFF. DNA of the CDR3: TGTGCCTGGAGCGACAGGGTCAGTGAAAAACTGTTTTTT.

This clone appeared once. The genes are TRBV5-1 and TRBJ2-3; 11 bases are shared with TRBD2. Germline V gene data show CDR1 as SGHRS and CDR2 as YFSETQ. This CDR3 contains 15 residues. Germline trimming cut 1 base from V and 6 bases from J; bases unmatched to any gene: 4. CDR3 coding DNA: TGCGCCAGCAGCTTGTTCGCTAGCGGGAGGGATACGCAGTATTTT. Protein: CASSLFASGRDTQYF. The full variable domain, in which reference TRBV5-1 and TRBJ2-3 provide the parts outside the CDR3, is KAGVTQTPRYLIKTRGQQVTLSCSPISGHRSVSWYQQTPGQGLQFLFEYFSETQRNKGNFPGRFSGRQFSNSRSEMNVSTLELGDSALYLCASSLFASGRDTQYFGPGTRLTVL.

This clone was detected only once. J is TRBJ2-7 and V is TRBV28, with TRBD1 identical over 8 bases. This CDR3 spans 16 amino acids. V lost 8 bases to trimming and J lost 3 bases; unmatched junction nucleotides: 15. Germline V lookup: CDR1 MDHEN, CDR2 SYDVKM. The CDR3 DNA reads as TGTGCCAGCGGCTCTTCAGCGACAGGGGTAGGCTACGAGCAGTACTTC. Its protein product is CASGSSATGVGYEQYF.

This rearrangement joins TRBV28 to TRBJ1-1; D might be TRBD1 (6 bases). Germline-derived CDR1 and CDR2 are MDHEN and SYDVKM. V lost 5 bases to trimming and J lost 4 bases, with 14 bases between them. The CDR3 contains 14 residues. CDR3 in DNA: TGTGCCAGCAGTCGCCCCAGGGGTCGCACTGAAGCTTTCTTT. This sequence encodes CASSRPRGRTEAFF.

This chain connects TRBV7-7 to TRBJ2-1; TRBD2 matches 8 bases. V shed 1 base, J shed 8 bases, and the junction held 13 bases outside the gene matches. The CDR3 is made up of 17 amino acids. Germline assignment: CDR1 SSHAT and CDR2 FNYEAQ (reference sequence). The CDR3 DNA reads as TGTGCCAGCAGCTTAGGGCCCCGGACTAGCAGTTGGGATGAGCAGTTCTTC. Translated, it gives CASSLGPRTSSWDEQFF.

The genes are TRBV5-1 and TRBJ2-7, with 13 bases that match TRBD2. V lost 3 bases, J lost 1 base, and 10 bases stayed unmatched. CDR1 is SGHRS, CDR2 YFSETQ, per germline. This CDR3 spans 18 amino acids. The CDR3 coding sequence is TGCGCCAGCAGCTCCCTGACACCGGGACTAGCGGGATCCTACGAGCAGTACTTC. This sequence encodes CASSSLTPGLAGSYEQYF.

V gene TRBV9 combines with J gene TRBJ1-2; 7 nucleotides agree with TRBD1. After removal of 3 bases from V and 7 bases from J, the junction contained 18 bases not matched to a gene. CDR3 length: 17 residues. Germline V gene lookup returns CDR1 SGDLS and CDR2 YYNGEE. The CDR3 coding sequence is TGTGCCAGCAGCGACGGAGGGGCAGACAGGGCGGGGATTGGCTACACCTTC. Amino acids: CASSDGGADRAGIGYTF.

This clone was counted a single time. The rearrangement uses TRBV14 and TRBJ2-1, with 11 nucleotides matching TRBD2. Trimming at V came to 4 bases and at J to 1 base, leaving 12 bases not matched to a gene. CDR3 length equals 19 residues. CDR1 is SGHDN, CDR2 FVKESK, per germline. This CDR3 is CASSLGLAGGTRSYNEQFF. In DNA, the CDR3 is TGTGCCAGCAGCCTCGGACTAGCGGGTGGCACCAGGTCCTACAATGAGCAGTTCTTC.

This clone came up a few times. J is TRBJ2-3 and V is TRBV11-2; D might be TRBD2 (6 bases). Germline V CDR1 and CDR2: SGHAT, FQNNGV. Trimming removed 1 base from V and 3 bases from J, with 17 bases in between. The CDR3 sequence is 17 residues long. CDR3 in amino acids: CASSLVGGVERTDTQYF. In DNA form, the CDR3 reads TGTGCCAGCAGCTTAGTCGGGGGAGTCGAGCGGACAGATACGCAGTATTTT.

This clone showed up just a few times. This chain joins TRBV6-1 and TRBJ1-2, with 7 nucleotides matching TRBD1. The CDR3 extends over 14 amino acids. The germline gives CDR1 MNHNS, CDR2 SASEGT. V was pared by 0 bases and J by 4 bases, with 2 bases of the junction left unmatched. The CDR3 sequence is CASSEADRVYGYTF. As DNA, the CDR3 is TGTGCCAGCAGTGAAGCCGACAGGGTCTATGGCTACACCTTC.